This TCR beta chain was retrieved from a study of cytomegalovirus exposure and HLA in healthy donors. The PCR used 60 Vbeta and 13 Jbeta primers. Profiling relied on immunoSEQ multiplex PCR, and the TCRdb table lists in-frame clones only, not all of them. This sample has more than 100,000 clones, with around 9% found just once. As for the donors, each was a healthy bone marrow donor. This clone has a handful of counts. Germline loops: CDR1 SGHAT, CDR2 FQNNGV. The CDR3 runs to 15 residues. With 1 base removed from V and 4 bases from J, the gap between germline ends came to 10 bases. The receptor was isolated from a woman aged 40 to 50 in good health and CMV-seropositive. Sample: PBMCs. This chain connects TRBV11-2 to TRBJ2-2; D may be TRBD1 (6 bases). The CDR3 here is CASSLARTVTGELFF. CDR3 DNA: TGTGCCAGCAGCTTAGCCCGGACAGTCACCGGGGAGCTGTTTTTT. The full variable domain, completed using reference TRBV11-2 and TRBJ2-2, is EAGVAQSPRYKIIEKRQSVAFWCNPISGHATLYWYQQILGQGPKLLIQFQNNGVVDDSQLPKDRFSAERLKGVDSTLKIQPAKLEDSAVYLCASSLARTVTGELFFGEGSRLTVL.